This T cell receptor (beta chain) was recovered during a study of molecular identifiers for immune sequencing clone quantification. TCRdb redid the calling of the PCR reads with MiXCR, one entry per CDR3 protein. The sample yields roughly 630,000 distinct CDR3 sequences, around 25% seen once. In germline, CDR1 is DFQATT, CDR2 SNEGSKA (reference sequence). The V segment lost 3 bases and the J segment 5 bases; nucleotides outside the gene matches: 6. This CDR3 is 14 amino acids long. Sorting defined naive CD8 T cells as CD8+CD4-CCR7+CD45RA+. Material: naive CD8+ T cells from blood, with Jurkat cell RNA spiked in. Subset indicated: FACS-sorted CD8+CD4-CCR7+CD45RA+ naive T cells. The chain joins TRBV20-1 to TRBJ2-5; 10 positions match TRBD2. The TCR originated in a human donor in good health. Some libraries in this study had Jurkat cell RNA spiked in. The CDR3, as DNA: TGCAGTGCTAGTGCTCTAGCGGGAGTGGAGACCCAGTACTTC. The encoded protein is CSASALAGVETQYF.